Listed below are T cell receptor beta chains from one sample, sequenced in a study of cytomegalovirus exposure and HLA in healthy donors. The repertoire was sequenced with immunoSEQ multiplex PCR; TCRdb's copy has only in-frame clones and lacks some. The sample holds about 140,000 clones; roughly 77% are singletons and the top ten take 1.6%. Sequences were obtained from PBMCs. These receptors all stem from a woman aged 25 to 45 in good health and CMV-seronegative. CDR3s include the opening cysteine and the closing phenylalanine or tryptophan.

v_gene	j_gene	CDR3aa
TRBV12-5	TRBJ2-2	CASGFEQGWNTGELFF
TRBV28	TRBJ1-5	CASSLVRESNQPQHF
TRBV9	TRBJ2-7	CASSDGLAAYEQYF
TRBV5-1	TRBJ2-3	CASSLGRGTDTQYF
TRBV6-5	TRBJ2-3	CASSGDRASTDTQYF
TRBV5-1	TRBJ2-5	CASSSAGVGGETQYF
TRBV30	TRBJ2-3	CAWSPQGDTQYF
TRBV30	TRBJ2-7	CAWSMDRGIFEQYF
TRBV6-6	TRBJ2-7	CASSRSGQELSYEQYF
TRBV7-3	TRBJ2-1	CASSLLGGVEQFF
TRBV6-5	TRBJ2-5	CASSYQTGSQETQYF
TRBV9	TRBJ2-1	CASSVQGNPSDNEQFF
TRBV5-1	TRBJ2-2	CASSFTSGRGTTGELFF
TRBV2	-	CASSEGLAGGPEQYF